This T cell receptor (beta chain) is from a study of blood T cell repertoires in COVID-19. Study at large: Samples of COVID-19 (acute and convalescent) were obtained from the United States, Italy and Spain. T cells, B-cell-depleted T cells, or PBMCs supplied cDNA or gDNA.

Profiling relied on immunoSEQ multiplex PCR, and the TCRdb table lists in-frame clones only, not all of them. The repertoire holds 300,000 or so clones, with approximately 87% as singletons. Germline CDR1 is SGHDT and CDR2 is YYEEEE. Germline trimming cut 4 bases from V and 2 bases from J; bases unmatched to any gene: 5. The CDR3 sequence is 15 residues long. Seattle patient enrollment occurred during active infection, with longitudinal follow-up thereafter. The V and J genes are TRBV5-6 and TRBJ1-5, with 8 bases identical to TRBD1. The sequence was obtained from a woman aged 30 to 39 with COVID-19, enrolled during active disease. The sequenced sample consisted of peripheral blood. The chain's CDR3 is CASSPGTGGNQPQHF. As DNA, the CDR3 is TGTGCCAGCAGCCCCGGGACAGGAGGCAATCAGCCCCAGCATTTT. The full variable domain, in which reference TRBV5-6 and TRBJ1-5 provide the parts outside the CDR3, is DAGVTQSPTHLIKTRGQQVTLRCSPKSGHDTVSWYQQALGQGPQFIFQYYEEEERQRGNFPDRFSGHQFPNYSSELNVNALLLGDSALYLCASSPGTGGNQPQHFGDGTRLSIL.